This TCR beta chain appears in the sequencing data of a study of cytomegalovirus exposure and HLA in healthy donors. Overall study context: Out of a few hundred genotyped donors, 81% belonged to the Caucasian-associated ancestry cluster.

Remarks on this clone: Its specificity is not known.

This CDR3 comprises 13 residues. V lost 7 bases and J lost 1, with 10 bases in between. The V gene's germline CDR1 is MNHEY and CDR2 SMNVEV (reference sequence). Overall study results and limits: Most TCR sequences proved rare, with some public TCRs found in many donors. Sequencing likely produced, as an artifact, a cluster of highly shared sequence variants. V- and J-gene trimming in TCR beta was tied to a missense DCLRE1C variant by an analysis performed later.

Primers for the PCR totalled 60 Vbeta and 13 Jbeta. Using immunoSEQ multiplex PCR, the repertoire was profiled, and TCRdb retains in-frame clones only, with some absent. This sample's clone table lists over 100,000 clones. The clonotype comes from a middle-aged man in good health and CMV-seropositive. The sample comprised PBMCs. This rearrangement joins TRBV27 to TRBJ1-1; no definite D call. The DNA of the CDR3 is TGTGCCAGCAAGAGGGTTCCGAACACTGAAGCTTTCTTT. Translating it yields CASKRVPNTEAFF.